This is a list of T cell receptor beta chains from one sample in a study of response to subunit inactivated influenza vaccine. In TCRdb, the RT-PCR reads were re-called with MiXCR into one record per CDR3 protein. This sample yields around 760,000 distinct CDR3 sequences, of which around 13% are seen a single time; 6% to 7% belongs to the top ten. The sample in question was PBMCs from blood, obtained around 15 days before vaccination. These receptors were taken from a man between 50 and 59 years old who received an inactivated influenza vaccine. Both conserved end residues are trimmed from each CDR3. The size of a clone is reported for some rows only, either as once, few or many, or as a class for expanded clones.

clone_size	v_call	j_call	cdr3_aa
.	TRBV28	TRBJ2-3	AGASGSTDTQY
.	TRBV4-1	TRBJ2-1	ASSPKHSASSYNEQF
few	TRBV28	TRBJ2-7	ASSRLPDRVGEQY
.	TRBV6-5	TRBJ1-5	ASSSAGQHSNQPQH
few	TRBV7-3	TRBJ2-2	ASSSSGAATGELF
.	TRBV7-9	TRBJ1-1	ASSPPRGSMNTEAF
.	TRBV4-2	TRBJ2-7	ASSPRWGDHSYEQY
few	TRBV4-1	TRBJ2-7	ASSQGASSSQEQY
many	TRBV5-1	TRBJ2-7	ASNGQGSSYEQY
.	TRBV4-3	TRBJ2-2	ASSPFTGATGELF
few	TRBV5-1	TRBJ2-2	ASSRSRANTGELF
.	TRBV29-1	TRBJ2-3	SPGYGTDTQY
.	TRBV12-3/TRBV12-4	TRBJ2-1	ASKLAGGHEQF
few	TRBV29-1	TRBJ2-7	STCCEGDEQY
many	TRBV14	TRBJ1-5	ASSQDRVRGPNQPQH
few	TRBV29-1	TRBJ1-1	SVEDTVHTEAF
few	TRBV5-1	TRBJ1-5	ASSPGGVSNQPQH
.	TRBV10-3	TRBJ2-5	AIRRDTQETQY
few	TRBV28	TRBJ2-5	ASNLNRRAGETQY
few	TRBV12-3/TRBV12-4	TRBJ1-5	ASSPPGTNNQPQH
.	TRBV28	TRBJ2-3	ASSVTRTGGDTQY
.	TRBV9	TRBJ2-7	ASSPTGAYSYEQY
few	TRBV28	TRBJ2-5	ASSLWGLAGGGGETQY
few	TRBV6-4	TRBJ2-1	ASSEGLLYNEQF
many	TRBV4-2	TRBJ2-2	ASSHTGNTGELF
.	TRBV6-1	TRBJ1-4	ASTRTLTGNEKLF
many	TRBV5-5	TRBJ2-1	ASSLPRSEQF
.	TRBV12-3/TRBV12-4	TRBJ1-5	ASRGTGPNQPQH
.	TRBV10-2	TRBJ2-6	ASSPLPGLHSGANVLT
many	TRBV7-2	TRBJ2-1	ASSTRSGSSYNEQF
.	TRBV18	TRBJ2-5	ASSRDYEETQY
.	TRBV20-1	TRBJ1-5	SARKSGALGYQPQH
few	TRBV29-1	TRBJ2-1	SVETETYNEQF
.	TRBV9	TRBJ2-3	ASSGSGRGDTQY
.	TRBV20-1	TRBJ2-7	SASGSGASLYEQY
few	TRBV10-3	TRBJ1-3	AISDKGQGKETIY
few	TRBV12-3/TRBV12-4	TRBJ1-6	ASSRRGVYNSPLH
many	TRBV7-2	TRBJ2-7	ASSFPPTTYEQY
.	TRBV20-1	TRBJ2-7	SAIGAGRPYEQY
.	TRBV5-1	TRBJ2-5	ASSLARTDQETQY
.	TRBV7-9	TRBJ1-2	ASSQEGAGYGYT
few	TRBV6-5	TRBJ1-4	ASSYTSGQRGEKLF
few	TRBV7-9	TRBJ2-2	ASSLTGDLGELF
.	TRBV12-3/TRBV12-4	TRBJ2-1	ASSFRGGQVYNEQF
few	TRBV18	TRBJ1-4	ASSPTSGSIEKLF
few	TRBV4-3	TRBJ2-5	ASSQTTGIQETQY
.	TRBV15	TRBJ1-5	ATSRVDGGPQH
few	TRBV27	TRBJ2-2	ASSLVGGGADTGELF